The next 16 T cell receptor beta chains were all read from a single sample in a study of regulatory T cells in long-lasting Graves disease. iRepertoire HTBI primers and Arm-PCR of CDR3 regions built TCR beta libraries. TCRdb re-called the multiplex PCR reads with MiXCR, one entry per CDR3 protein. The table records about 470,000 distinct CDR3 sequences, more than 20% of them present only once. Time point meaning: persistent/refractory GD, antithyroid drugs over 5 years with positive TRAb. From PBMCs, RNA was extracted and then used to make the TCR library. The sequences come from peripheral blood mononuclear cells (PBMCs), collected when the disease was refractory, from a patient treated with antithyroid drugs. These receptors were obtained from a female donor with Graves disease.

This clonotype showed up just a few times. The rearrangement joins TRBV7-9 to TRBJ1-2; D not certain. V was pared by 5 bases and J by 14 bases, with 6 bases between. Germline V CDR1 and CDR2: SEHNR, FQNEAQ (reference sequence). The CDR3 has 8 residues. CDR3 protein: CASSPTTF. CDR3 sequence (DNA): TGTGCCAGCAGCCCGACAACCTTC.

In this sample, this clonotype turned up many times. The chain uses TRBV30 and TRBJ1-2, with 7 bases that match TRBD1. Germline CDR1 is GTSNPN and CDR2 is SVGIG (reference sequence). The V segment lost 0 bases and the J segment 4 bases; nucleotides outside the gene matches: 5. The CDR3 runs to 14 residues. CDR3 loop: CAWSVQDRTYGYTF. The CDR3 DNA is TGTGCCTGGAGTGTACAGGACAGGACCTATGGCTACACCTTC. Combining the CDR3 with reference TRBV30 and TRBJ1-2 gives the whole variable domain SQTIHQWPATLVQPVGSPLSLECTVEGTSNPNLYWYRQAAGRGLQLLFYSVGIGQISSEVPQNLSASRPQDRQFILSSKKLLLSDSGFYLCAWSVQDRTYGYTFGSGTRLTVV.

The chain joins TRBV20-1 to TRBJ2-7, with D perhaps assigned TRBD1 or TRBD2 (5 bases each). V lost 5 bases and J lost 2, with 13 bases in between. This CDR3 is 13 amino acids long. Germline CDR1 is DFQATT and CDR2 is SNEGSKA (reference sequence). DNA of the CDR3: TGCAGTGCTCCTCAGGGAGTTGCCTACGAGCAGTACTTC. Translated: CSAPQGVAYEQYF.

The chain combines TRBV18 with TRBJ1-3, with TRBD1 identical over 9 bases. With V trimmed by 4 bases and J by 0 bases, 7 bases remained unmatched. CDR1 is KGHSH and CDR2 is LQKENI in the germline V gene. The CDR3 has 17 amino acids. The CDR3 region has the DNA TGTGCCAGCTCACAAGGACAGGGGACGGCCTCTGGAAACACCATATATTTT. Its protein product is CASSQGQGTASGNTIYF.

The chain employs TRBV18 and TRBJ2-1; 10 bases match TRBD2. In germline, CDR1 is KGHSH, CDR2 LQKENI. The CDR3 extends over 16 amino acids. V gave up 6 bases and J gave up 8 bases; unmatched junction bases: 13. CDR3 nucleotide sequence: TGTGCCAGCTCCCCCGAAAGTCTAGCGGGAGCCCATGAGCAGTTCTTC. This translates into CASSPESLAGAHEQFF.

This sequence joins TRBV27 and TRBJ2-1; 9 positions match TRBD2. The V gene's germline CDR1 is MNHEY and CDR2 SMNVEV (reference sequence). The CDR3 extends over 15 amino acids. V was clipped by 6 bases and J by 3 bases; unmatched bases: 6. The CDR3 region has the DNA TGTGCCAGCAGGAAACGAGCGGGAGGCTACAATGAGCAGTTCTTC. This gives the protein CASRKRAGGYNEQFF.

This clonotype was observed at least ten times. The J gene is TRBJ2-7, the V gene TRBV28; D not resolved. Trimming removed 5 bases at V and 3 bases at J, with 11 bases between. The CDR3 length is 13 residues. From germline, CDR1 is MDHEN and CDR2 SYDVKM. The CDR3 reads CASSSPNLYEQYF. Here the CDR3 DNA reads TGTGCCAGCAGTAGCCCAAACCTCTACGAGCAGTACTTC.

The genes are TRBV7-8 and TRBJ1-4; 9 positions agree with TRBD1. This CDR3 contains 17 residues. Trimming cost V 5 bases and J 5 bases; bases outside gene matches: 12. The germline gives CDR1 SGHVS, CDR2 FQNEAQ. DNA for the CDR3: TGTGCCAGCAGCCAAGCCGGGACAGGGTCCGCGAATGAAAAACTGTTTTTT. Residues: CASSQAGTGSANEKLFF.

Ten or more counts support this clonotype. The chain recombines TRBV2 with TRBJ2-1, with 8 bases aligning to TRBD2. The CDR3 totals 16 residues. CDR1 and CDR2 from the germline V gene are SNHLY and FYNNEI. J gave up 8 bases and V 6 bases, and 15 bases lay outside the gene matches. The CDR3 DNA reads as TGTGCCAGCAGACGACAGAAACCGGGAGGGCCTGATGAGCAGTTCTTC. Its translation: CASRRQKPGGPDEQFF. The variable domain in full, with the rest retrieved from reference TRBV2 and TRBJ2-1, is EPEVTQTPSHQVTQMGQEVILRCVPISNHLYFYWYRQILGQKVEFLVSFYNNEISEKSEIFDDQFSVERPDGSNFTLKIRSTKLEDSAMYFCASRRQKPGGPDEQFFGPGTRLTVL.

This clonotype came up a few times. J is TRBJ2-5 and V is TRBV7-3; 8 bases are a match to TRBD1. The CDR3 spans 17 residues. The V and J ends lost 4 bases and 3 bases, in that order; junction bases with no gene match: 13. Per the germline V gene, CDR1 is SGHTA and CDR2 is FQGTGA. Written as DNA, the CDR3 is TGTGCCAGCAGCTCGTCCAGGGGGCGGACTCGAAAAGAGACCCAGTACTTC. Amino acid sequence: CASSSSRGRTRKETQYF.

This clonotype was counted at least ten times. This chain links TRBV27 with TRBJ2-7; 7 nucleotides match TRBD1. The ends lost 0 bases at V and 3 bases at J; junction bases unmatched: 8. The CDR3 is 16 residues long. The germline V gene encodes CDR1 MNHEY and CDR2 SMNVEV (reference sequence). The CDR3 bases are TGTGCCAGCAGTTTATCGATCGTAGGGGGCATCTACGAGCAGTACTTC. The encoded protein is CASSLSIVGGIYEQYF.

This chain joins TRBV20-1 and TRBJ2-7; D gene uncertain. With 0 bases removed from V and 0 bases from J, the gap between germline ends came to 9 bases. This CDR3 contains 14 residues. Germline V CDR1 and CDR2: DFQATT, SNEGSKA (reference sequence). DNA of the CDR3: TGCAGTGCTAGAGATGTCGGATTCTCCTACGAGCAGTACTTC. Its translation is CSARDVGFSYEQYF.

This clonotype has at least ten counts. This chain joins TRBV11-2 and TRBJ2-7; tentative D call: TRBD1 (6 bases). The V end was cut by 5 bases, the J end by 5 bases, with 19 bases between. Germline V CDR1 and CDR2: SGHAT, FQNNGV. This CDR3 region has 15 residues. CDR3 nucleotides: TGTGCCAGCAGCCCAGGACAGTACGCTCCTGACGAGCAGTACTTC. This sequence encodes CASSPGQYAPDEQYF.

The chain uses TRBV5-1 and TRBJ2-5, with TRBD2 identical over 8 bases. Germline V gene lookup returns CDR1 SGHRS and CDR2 YFSETQ. J was trimmed by 4 bases and V by 1 base; bases with no gene match: 12. The CDR3 runs to 17 residues. This CDR3 reads CASSLSSGKGGRETQYF. The CDR3 DNA is TGCGCCAGCAGCTTGAGTAGCGGGAAGGGGGGAAGAGAGACCCAGTACTTC.

This clonotype was found many times. V usage is TRBV27 and J usage is TRBJ2-2; D possibly corresponds to TRBD1 (6 bases). Trimming removed 6 bases at V and 7 bases at J, with 12 bases between. From germline, CDR1 is MNHEY and CDR2 SMNVEV (reference sequence). The CDR3 sequence is 13 residues long. The CDR3 region has the DNA TGTGCCAGCAGACCTACAGGGATCGGGGAGCTGTTTTTT. This codes for CASRPTGIGELFF.

In this sample, this clonotype turned up many times. The rearrangement uses TRBV6-1 and TRBJ2-7; a possible D gene is TRBD1 (6 bases). V lost 2 bases and J lost 2, with 16 bases in between. The length of the CDR3 is 16 residues. Germline CDR1 is MNHNS and CDR2 is SASEGT. The CDR3 nucleotides read TGTGCCAGCAGTGAATTTTTGGGACACAAGACCTACGAGCAGTACTTC. It encodes CASSEFLGHKTYEQYF.